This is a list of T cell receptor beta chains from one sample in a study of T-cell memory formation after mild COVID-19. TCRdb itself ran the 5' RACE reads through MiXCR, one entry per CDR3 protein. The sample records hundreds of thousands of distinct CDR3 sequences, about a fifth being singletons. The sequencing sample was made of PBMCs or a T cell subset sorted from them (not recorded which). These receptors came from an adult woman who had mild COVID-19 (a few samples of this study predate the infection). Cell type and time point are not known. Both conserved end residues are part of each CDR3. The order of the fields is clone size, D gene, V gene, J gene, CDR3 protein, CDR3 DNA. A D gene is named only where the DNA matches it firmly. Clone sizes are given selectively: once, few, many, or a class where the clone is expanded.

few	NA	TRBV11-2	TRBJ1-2	CASSLQRAYGYTF	TGTGCCAGCAGCTTACAGAGAGCCTATGGCTACACCTTC
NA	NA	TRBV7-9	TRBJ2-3	CASSGRDRWDFWLGTDTQYF	TGTGCCAGCAGCGGTCGGGACAGATGGGACTTCTGGCTGGGCACAGATACGCAGTATTTT
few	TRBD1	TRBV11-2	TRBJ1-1	CASSTGGPEAFF	TGTGCCAGCAGCACAGGGGGTCCTGAAGCTTTCTTT
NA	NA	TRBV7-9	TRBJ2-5	CASTLMGHVGETQYF	TGTGCCAGCACCCTGATGGGCCACGTTGGAGAGACCCAGTACTTC
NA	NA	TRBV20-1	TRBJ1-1	CSASGDSNTEAFF	TGCAGTGCTAGTGGGGACTCGAACACTGAAGCTTTCTTT
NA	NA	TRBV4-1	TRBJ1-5	CASSPGLYEDQPQHF	TGCGCCAGCAGCCCAGGCCTGTATGAGGATCAGCCCCAGCATTTT
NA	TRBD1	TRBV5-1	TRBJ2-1	CASSEGTGAADEQFF	TGCGCCAGCAGCGAGGGGACAGGGGCCGCCGATGAGCAGTTCTTC
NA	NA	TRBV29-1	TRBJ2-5	CSVDNRGGETQYF	TGCAGCGTTGATAACAGGGGAGGAGAGACCCAGTACTTC
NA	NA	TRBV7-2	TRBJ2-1	CASSFGRVEQFF	TGTGCCAGCAGCTTCGGACGTGTGGAGCAGTTCTTC
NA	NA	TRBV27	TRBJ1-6	CASSSIWTDNSPLHF	TGTGCCAGCAGTTCTATCTGGACAGATAATTCACCCCTCCACTTT
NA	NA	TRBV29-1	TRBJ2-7	CSVVFRDGAYEQYF	TGCAGCGTTGTATTCCGGGACGGGGCCTACGAGCAGTACTTC
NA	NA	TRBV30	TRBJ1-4	CAWSVKGGVEKLFF	TGTGCCTGGAGTGTTAAGGGGGGGGTTGAAAAACTGTTTTTT
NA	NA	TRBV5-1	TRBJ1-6	CASSLEGGWAPLHF	TGCGCCAGCAGCTTGGAGGGGGGATGGGCACCCCTCCACTTT
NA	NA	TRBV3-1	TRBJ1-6	CASSQDYGRDNSPLHF	TGTGCCAGCAGCCAAGATTACGGCAGGGATAATTCACCCCTCCACTTT
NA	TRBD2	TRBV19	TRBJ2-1	CASSESGVTYNEQFF	TGTGCCAGTAGCGAGAGCGGGGTAACCTACAATGAGCAGTTCTTC
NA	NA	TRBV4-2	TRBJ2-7	CASSQSAGMHEQYF	TGTGCCAGCAGCCAATCTGCGGGGATGCACGAGCAGTACTTC
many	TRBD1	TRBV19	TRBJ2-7	CASSIRDRGLEQYF	TGTGCCAGTAGTATAAGAGACAGGGGGCTCGAGCAGTACTTC
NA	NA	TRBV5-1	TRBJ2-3	CASSLGDKSTDTQYF	TGCGCCAGCAGCTTGGGGGACAAAAGCACAGATACGCAGTATTTT
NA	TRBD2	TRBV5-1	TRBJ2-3	CASSSLLAGGPDLIGTDTQYF	TGCGCCAGCAGCTCCTTACTAGCGGGAGGGCCGGACCTCATCGGTACAGATACGCAGTATTTT
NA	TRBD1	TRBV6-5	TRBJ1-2	CASSSGADRERYGYTF	TGTGCCAGCAGTTCGGGAGCGGACAGGGAGAGGTATGGCTACACCTTC
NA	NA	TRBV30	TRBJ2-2	CAWTQGRIRELFF	TGTGCCTGGACGCAGGGCCGCATCCGGGAGCTGTTTTTT
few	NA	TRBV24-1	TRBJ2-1	CATSDLARGNEQFF	TGTGCCACCAGTGATTTGGCCAGGGGCAATGAGCAGTTCTTC
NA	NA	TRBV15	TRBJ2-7	CATSRVGWYTPYEQYF	TGTGCCACCAGCAGAGTTGGGTGGTATACCCCCTACGAGCAGTACTTC
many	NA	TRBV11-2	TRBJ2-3	CASSLDVVRGDTQYF	TGTGCCAGCAGCTTAGATGTGGTCAGGGGAGATACGCAGTATTTT
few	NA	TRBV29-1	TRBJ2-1	CSVGGEFSTGTNEQFF	TGCAGCGTTGGGGGGGAATTTTCGACAGGGACCAATGAGCAGTTCTTC
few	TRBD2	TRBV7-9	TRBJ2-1	CASVRTSGGISSYNEQFF	TGTGCCAGCGTAAGGACTAGCGGGGGGATAAGCTCCTACAATGAGCAGTTCTTC
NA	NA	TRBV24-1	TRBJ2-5	CATSDLSRGETQYF	TGTGCCACCAGTGATTTGTCCAGGGGTGAGACCCAGTACTTC
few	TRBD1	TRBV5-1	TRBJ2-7	CASSLTGAPSYEQYF	TGCGCCAGCAGCCTGACAGGGGCCCCCTCCTACGAGCAGTACTTC
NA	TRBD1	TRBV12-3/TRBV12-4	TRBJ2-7	CASGKTGVTYEQYF	TGTGCCAGCGGAAAGACAGGGGTTACCTACGAGCAGTACTTC
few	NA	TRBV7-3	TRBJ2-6	CASSLDGTGSNVLTF	TGTGCCAGCAGCCTAGACGGAACCGGGTCCAACGTCCTGACTTTC
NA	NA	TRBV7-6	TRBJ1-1	CASSLGPDRGGGRAFF	TGTGCCAGCAGCTTAGGGCCGGACCGGGGCGGTGGTAGAGCTTTCTTT
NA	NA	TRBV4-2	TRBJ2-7	CASSQDLRGSKSYEQYF	TGTGCCAGCAGCCAAGATCTACGGGGGAGTAAATCCTACGAGCAGTACTTC
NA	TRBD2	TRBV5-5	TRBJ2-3	CASSPGLADITQYF	TGTGCCAGCAGCCCGGGACTAGCGGATATTACGCAGTATTTT
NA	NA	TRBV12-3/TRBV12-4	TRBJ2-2	CASSTSSVSGELFF	TGTGCCAGCAGTACATCTAGCGTCTCCGGGGAGCTGTTTTTT
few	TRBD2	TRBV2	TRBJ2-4	CASSEGETSWDIQYF	TGTGCCAGCAGTGAAGGGGAGACTAGCTGGGACATTCAGTACTTC
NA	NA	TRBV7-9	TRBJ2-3	CASSFLLGPSTDTQYF	TGTGCCAGCAGCTTTCTACTGGGACCTAGCACAGATACGCAGTATTTT
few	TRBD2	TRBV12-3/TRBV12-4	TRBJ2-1	CASSDPGDSGNNEQFF	TGTGCCAGCAGTGACCCGGGGGATAGCGGGAACAATGAGCAGTTCTTC
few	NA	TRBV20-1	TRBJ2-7	CSASIGASYEQYF	TGCAGTGCTAGCATAGGTGCCTCCTACGAGCAGTACTTC
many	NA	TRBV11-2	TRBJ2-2	CASSLPGELFF	TGTGCCAGCAGCTTACCCGGGGAGCTGTTTTTT
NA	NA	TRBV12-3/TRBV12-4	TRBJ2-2	CASSPTRRYSNTGELFF	TGTGCCAGCAGCCCAACCAGGAGATACTCGAACACCGGGGAGCTGTTTTTT